This paragraph reports one T cell receptor beta chain. The data are from a study of blood T cell repertoires in COVID-19. Study summary: Spain, Italy and the United States supplied samples that represented acute and convalescent COVID-19.

The CDR3 totals 15 residues. The germline V gene encodes CDR1 SGHAT and CDR2 FQDESV (reference sequence). V lost 6 bases, J lost 5 bases, and 12 bases stayed unmatched. The table came from immunoSEQ multiplex PCR; TCRdb's copy has only in-frame clones and leaves some out. The sample includes 160,000 or so clones, 85% to 90% of them seen just once. The sequence was collected from a middle-aged woman with acute or convalescent COVID-19. This chain links TRBV11-1 with TRBJ2-7; 8 bases match TRBD1. The sequenced material came from peripheral blood. CDR3 DNA sequence: TGTGCCAGCAGTTTCGACAGGGGATCGTGGAACGAGCAGTACTTC. Amino acid sequence: CASSFDRGSWNEQYF.